The entry below gives a single T cell receptor (beta chain) sequence along with its context. This table comes from immunoSEQ multiplex PCR, and its TCRdb copy is limited to in-frame clones, with some not included. The sample records some 110,000 clones, 90% being singletons. The data originate from a study of T cell responses to AZD1222 COVID-19 vaccine. Trimming removed 4 bases from V and 0 bases from J, with 10 bases in between. CDR1 is LGHNA, CDR2 YSLEER, per germline. The CDR3 contains 15 residues. The chain uses TRBV4-3 and TRBJ1-5; D is perhaps TRBD1 (6 bases). This clonotype was sampled from an adult in good health. This material consisted of peripheral blood, taken on day 0 of AZD1222 vaccination. CDR3 bases: TGCGCCAGCAGCCGTGGACAGAATAGCAATCAGCCCCAGCATTTT. It is translated as CASSRGQNSNQPQHF.